The 20 T cell receptor beta chains below all came from one sample that was sequenced in a study of cytomegalovirus exposure and HLA in healthy donors. PCR employed 60 Vbeta and 13 Jbeta primers. Sequenced by immunoSEQ multiplex PCR; TCRdb stores in-frame clones only, minus some. This table has 250,000 to 350,000 clones, 75% to 90% appearing once. Sequencing was carried out using PBMCs. These TCRs come from a man aged 35 to 55 in good health and CMV-seropositive.

The chain has TRBV27 and TRBJ1-5, with D hard to call. Germline CDR1 and CDR2: MNHEY and SMNVEV (reference sequence). The CDR3 runs to 15 residues. V was pared by 5 bases and J by 2 bases, with 13 bases between. CDR3 sequence: CASSLSGFGNQPQHF. The CDR3 bases are TGTGCCAGCAGTCTAAGCGGATTTGGCAATCAGCCCCAGCATTTT.

In its sample, this clone was seen a few times. The V gene is TRBV29-1, the J gene TRBJ1-1; D call uncertain. V was pared by 0 bases and J by 0 bases, with 5 bases between. Germline V gives CDR1 SQVTM, CDR2 ANQGSEA. The CDR3 has 13 residues. The CDR3 is CSVEEEVNTEAFF. The CDR3 region has the DNA TGCAGCGTTGAAGAAGAGGTGAACACTGAAGCTTTCTTT.

The V gene is TRBV6-1, the J gene TRBJ2-7; perhaps TRBD1 as D (5 bases). The CDR3 is 15 residues long. The germline V and J ends were trimmed by 0 bases and 2 bases, with 11 bases remaining between them. Germline lookup yields CDR1 MNHNS and CDR2 SASEGT. CDR3 in DNA: TGTGCCAGCAGTGAAGCGGAAGGGGCGCCCTACGAGCAGTACTTC. Translation: CASSEAEGAPYEQYF.

V gene TRBV18 combines with J gene TRBJ2-1; D possibly corresponds to TRBD1 (6 bases). The CDR3 totals 13 residues. The germline gives CDR1 KGHSH, CDR2 LQKENI. The ends were cut back, 3 bases at V and 8 bases at J, with 11 bases in the middle. CDR3: CASSPGQIYEQFF. CDR3 coding DNA: TGTGCCAGCTCACCTGGACAGATATATGAGCAGTTCTTC.

Remarks on this clone: Other DNA sequences in this sample translate to the same CDR3. The chain carries TRBV5-6 and TRBJ1-5; 11 positions agree with TRBD1. Germline V gene sequence: CDR1 SGHDT, CDR2 YYEEEE. V trimming: 2 bases; J trimming: 7 bases; junction bases outside the gene matches: 2. The CDR3 covers 14 residues. For the CDR3, the DNA is TGTGCCAGCAGCTTTGGACAGGGGGCGCAGCCCCAGCATTTT. This gives the protein CASSFGQGAQPQHF.

The chain carries TRBV4-2 and TRBJ1-4, with 11 bases that match TRBD1. The CDR3 contains 17 residues. Germline V lookup: CDR1 LGHNA, CDR2 YNFKEQ. J was trimmed by 3 bases and V by 4 bases; bases with no gene match: 7. The CDR3, as DNA: TGTGCCAGCAGCCCTCGGACAGGGGGCGCCTCTAATGAAAAACTGTTTTTT. Translation: CASSPRTGGASNEKLFF.

The J gene is TRBJ2-5, the V gene TRBV2; TRBD2 aligns across 9 bases. V lost 5 bases to trimming and J lost 5 bases; unmatched junction nucleotides: 6. The CDR3 is 14 residues long. The V gene's germline CDR1 is SNHLY and CDR2 FYNNEI. The CDR3 is CASSILAGEETQYF. CDR3 nucleotide sequence: TGTGCCAGCAGTATCTTAGCGGGAGAGGAGACCCAGTACTTC.

Concerning this clone itself: This CDR3 is also generated by other DNA sequences in the sample. The chain carries TRBV19 and TRBJ2-7; D might be TRBD2 (5 bases). The CDR3 totals 14 residues. Trimming stripped 5 bases from V and 0 bases from J, with 11 bases between. In germline, CDR1 is LNHDA, CDR2 SQIVND (reference sequence). In nucleotides, the CDR3 is TGTGCCAGTAGTCCCGGGATTAGCTCCTACGAGCAGTACTTC. Protein sequence: CASSPGISSYEQYF.

The chain joins TRBV9 to TRBJ2-7; the D gene is possibly TRBD1 (6 bases). The CDR3 consists of 13 residues. Germline assignment: CDR1 SGDLS and CDR2 YYNGEE. Deletions cut 4 bases from V and 6 bases from J, with 14 bases between. The CDR3 DNA follows: TGTGCCAGCAGCTCCTCAGGGGTTGGCGAGCAGTACTTC. It encodes CASSSSGVGEQYF.

The chain carries TRBV10-3 and TRBJ2-7; 11 positions match TRBD2. The CDR3 length is 13 residues. The ends lost 10 bases at V and 9 bases at J; junction bases unmatched: 11. Germline CDR1 ENHRY, CDR2 SYGVKD. The CDR3 loop reads CATTSGKDLRQYF. In DNA, the CDR3 is TGTGCCACGACTAGCGGGAAAGACCTACGGCAGTACTTC.

The rearrangement links TRBV29-1 to TRBJ1-1; a possible D gene is TRBD1 (6 bases). From germline, CDR1 is SQVTM and CDR2 ANQGSEA. V shed 4 bases and J shed 1 base, with 10 bases lying between them. The CDR3 loop spans 13 amino acids. This CDR3 is CSVAGDANTEAFF. As DNA, the CDR3 is TGCAGCGTTGCAGGGGACGCGAACACTGAAGCTTTCTTT.

The chain combines TRBV5-8 with TRBJ2-7; 12 positions match TRBD1. V lost 4 bases and J lost 6; bases outside the gene matches: 11. The CDR3 has 16 amino acids. The germline V gene has CDR1 SGHTS and CDR2 YDEGEE. The CDR3 bases are TGTGCCAGCAGCAAAACCTCCGGGACAGGGGGCCTCGAGCAGTACTTC. Protein: CASSKTSGTGGLEQYF.

The CDR3 reads CASSSGTGVVGELFF. The CDR3 DNA follows: TGTGCCAGCAGTTCCGGGACAGGGGTCGTCGGGGAGCTGTTTTTT. This chain connects TRBV27 to TRBJ2-2, with 10 bases fitting TRBD1. J lost 7 bases, V lost 4 bases, and 6 bases had no gene match. Germline loops: CDR1 MNHEY, CDR2 SMNVEV (reference sequence). CDR3 length: 15 amino acids.

The V gene is TRBV5-8, the J gene TRBJ1-5, with D possibly TRBD1 on 6 matching bases. Trimming stripped 4 bases from V and 1 base from J, with 12 bases between. Germline V CDR1 and CDR2: SGHTS, YDEGEE. The CDR3 has 15 residues. CDR3 coding DNA: TGTGCCAGCAGCGACGGGACATCAAGCAATCAGCCCCAGCATTTT. This translates into CASSDGTSSNQPQHF.

This clone turned up a few times. The rearrangement joins TRBV10-3 to TRBJ1-5; D is perhaps TRBD1 (6 bases). The CDR3 totals 13 residues. The V end was cut by 6 bases, the J end by 0 bases, with 6 bases between. Germline assignment: CDR1 ENHRY and CDR2 SYGVKD. CDR3 residues: CAIRDSSNQPQHF. Here the CDR3 DNA reads TGTGCCATCAGGGACAGTAGCAATCAGCCCCAGCATTTT.

J is TRBJ2-1 and V is TRBV6-5, with TRBD2 identical over 7 bases. V shed 2 bases and J 7 bases; nucleotides not matched to a gene: 5. Germline V gene sequence: CDR1 MNHEY, CDR2 SVGAGI. The CDR3 contains 14 residues. The CDR3 bases are TGTGCCAGCAGTTACGAGGGAGGGCTTAATGAGCAGTTCTTC. Protein: CASSYEGGLNEQFF.

V is TRBV5-1 and J is TRBJ2-1; 10 bases line up with TRBD1. There are 18 residues in the CDR3. V was pared by 4 bases and J by 7 bases, with 17 bases of the junction left unmatched. Germline CDR1 reads SGHRS; CDR2 reads YFSETQ. In DNA form, the CDR3 reads TGCGCCAGCAGCCCTTCCGGACAGGGGGTGAAGCAGCGAAATGAGCAGTTCTTC. Translating it yields CASSPSGQGVKQRNEQFF.

This clone was counted once. This CDR3 is CAYRGYTGELFF. The CDR3, as DNA: TGTGCCTACCGGGGTTACACCGGGGAGCTGTTTTTT. This chain joins TRBV7-6 and TRBJ2-2, with TRBD2 as a possible D gene (5 bases). Between the trimmed V and J ends, which lost 11 bases and 3 bases, there was a span of 10 bases. The CDR3 totals 12 residues. Germline assignment: CDR1 SGHVS and CDR2 FNYEAQ. The full variable domain, completed using reference TRBV7-6 and TRBJ2-2, is GAGVSQSPRYKVTKRGQDVALRCDPISGHVSLYWYRQALGQGPEFLTYFNYEAQQDKSGLPNDRFSAERPEGSISTLTIQRTEQRDSAMYRCAYRGYTGELFFGEGSRLTVL.

The chain combines TRBV5-1 with TRBJ1-1, with TRBD1 identical over 9 bases. The CDR3 totals 20 residues. The junction had 22 bases not matched to a gene; V was cut back by 4 bases and J by 3 bases. Germline CDR1 SGHRS, CDR2 YFSETQ. CDR3 in DNA: TGCGCCAGCAGCCCAGAGACAGGGGGAGCGTTATGGTCGGCTTACACTGAAGCTTTCTTT. Protein: CASSPETGGALWSAYTEAFF.

As to this clone: At one of its ends the junction is not consistent with the germline gene, which may arise from a read error. The same CDR3 also results from other DNA sequences found in this sample. This chain links TRBV27 with TRBJ2-5, with TRBD1 matching over 9 bases. The CDR3 totals 15 residues. Germline lookup yields CDR1 MNHEY and CDR2 SMNVEV (reference sequence). The CDR3 DNA sequence: TGCGCCAGCAGTACCCGGGACAGGGTCCAAGAGACCCAGTACTTC. It specifies CASSTRDRVQETQYF.